This T cell receptor beta chain comes out of a study of T cell responses to AZD1222 COVID-19 vaccine. A word on this clone: Antigen unknown.

Pooled samples include second doses given at about 4 or 12 weeks. Study-wide results and caveats: Only after the peak T cell response were repertoires sampled. Two doses of AZD1222 preceded a rise in Spike-specific TCR breadth and depth.

TCRdb's table, derived via immunoSEQ multiplex PCR, lists solely in-frame clones and lacks some. The sample gives nearly 200,000 clones, roughly 92% of which show up once; roughly 0.99% is in the top ten. This TCR was recovered from an adult who received the AZD1222 COVID-19 vaccine. Sequencing used peripheral blood, obtained 28 days after the second AZD1222 dose.

The CDR3: CASSLPGQVNTGELFF. CDR3 sequence (DNA): TGTGCCAGCAGCTTACCGGGACAGGTGAACACCGGGGAGCTGTTTTTT. This chain links TRBV13 with TRBJ2-2; 8 nucleotides agree with TRBD1. V was pared by 2 bases and J by 1 base, with 3 bases of the junction left unmatched. Germline values: CDR1 PRHDT, CDR2 FYEKMQ (reference sequence). CDR3 length: 16 residues.